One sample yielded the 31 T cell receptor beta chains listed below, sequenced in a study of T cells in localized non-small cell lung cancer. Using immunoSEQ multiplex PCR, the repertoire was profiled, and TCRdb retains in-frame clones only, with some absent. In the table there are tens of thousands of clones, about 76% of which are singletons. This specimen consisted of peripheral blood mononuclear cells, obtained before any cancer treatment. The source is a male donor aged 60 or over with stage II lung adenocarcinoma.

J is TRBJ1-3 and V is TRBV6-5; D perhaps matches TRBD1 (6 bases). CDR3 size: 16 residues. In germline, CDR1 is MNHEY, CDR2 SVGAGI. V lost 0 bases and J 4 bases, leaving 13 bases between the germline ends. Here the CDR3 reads CASSYSSGTTGNTIYF. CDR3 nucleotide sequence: TGTGCCAGCAGTTACTCCTCAGGGACAACAGGAAACACCATATATTTT.

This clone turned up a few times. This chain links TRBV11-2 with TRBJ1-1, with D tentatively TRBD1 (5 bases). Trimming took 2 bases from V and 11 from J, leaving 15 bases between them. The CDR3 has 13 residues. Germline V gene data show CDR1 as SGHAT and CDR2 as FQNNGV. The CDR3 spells CASSLIQEGMAFF. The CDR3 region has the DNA TGTGCCAGCAGCTTAATCCAGGAGGGGATGGCTTTCTTT.

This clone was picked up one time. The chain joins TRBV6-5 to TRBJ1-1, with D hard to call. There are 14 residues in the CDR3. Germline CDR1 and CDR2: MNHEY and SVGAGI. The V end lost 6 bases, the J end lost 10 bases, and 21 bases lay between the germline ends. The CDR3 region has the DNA TGTGCCAGCAGCCTGGGCCTGAAGGAAGTTCGAGCTTTCTTT. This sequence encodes CASSLGLKEVRAFF.

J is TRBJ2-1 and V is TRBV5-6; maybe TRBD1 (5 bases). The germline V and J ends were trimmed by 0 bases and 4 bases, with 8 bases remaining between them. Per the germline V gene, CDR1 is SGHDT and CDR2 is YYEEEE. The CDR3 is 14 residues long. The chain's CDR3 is CASSLGQLYNEQFF. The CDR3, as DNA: TGTGCCAGCAGCTTGGGACAGCTGTACAATGAGCAGTTCTTC.

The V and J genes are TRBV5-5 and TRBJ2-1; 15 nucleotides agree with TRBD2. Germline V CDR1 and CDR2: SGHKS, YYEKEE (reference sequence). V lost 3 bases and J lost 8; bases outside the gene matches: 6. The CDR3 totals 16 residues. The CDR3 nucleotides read TGTGCCAGCAGCTCAGTGAGGACTAGCGGGAGGGATGAGCAGTTCTTC. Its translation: CASSSVRTSGRDEQFF.

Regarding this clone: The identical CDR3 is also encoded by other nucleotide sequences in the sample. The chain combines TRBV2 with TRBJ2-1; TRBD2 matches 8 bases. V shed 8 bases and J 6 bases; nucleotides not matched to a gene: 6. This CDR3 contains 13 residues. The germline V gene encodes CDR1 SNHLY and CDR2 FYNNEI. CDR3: CASGREVGNEQFF. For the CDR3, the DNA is TGTGCCAGCGGGCGGGAGGTTGGCAATGAGCAGTTCTTC.

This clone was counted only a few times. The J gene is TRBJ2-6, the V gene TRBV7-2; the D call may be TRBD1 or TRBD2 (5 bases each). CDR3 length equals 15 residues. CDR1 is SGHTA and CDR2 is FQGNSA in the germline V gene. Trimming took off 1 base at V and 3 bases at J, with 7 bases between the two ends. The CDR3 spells CASSLVGGGANVLTF. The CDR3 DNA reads TGTGCCAGCAGCTTAGTTGGGGGTGGGGCCAACGTCCTGACTTTC.

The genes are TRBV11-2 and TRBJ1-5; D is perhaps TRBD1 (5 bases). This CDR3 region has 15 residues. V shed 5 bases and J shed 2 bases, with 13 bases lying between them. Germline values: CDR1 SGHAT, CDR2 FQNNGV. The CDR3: CASSAGGNGNQPQHF. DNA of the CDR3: TGTGCCAGCAGCGCCGGGGGTAATGGCAATCAGCCCCAGCATTTT.

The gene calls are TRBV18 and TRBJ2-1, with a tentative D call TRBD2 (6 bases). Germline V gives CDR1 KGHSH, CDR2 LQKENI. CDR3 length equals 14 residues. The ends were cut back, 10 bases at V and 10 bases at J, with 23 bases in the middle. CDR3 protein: CATTRETRPPEQFF. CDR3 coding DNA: TGTGCCACCACCCGGGAGACTAGACCTCCCGAGCAGTTCTTC. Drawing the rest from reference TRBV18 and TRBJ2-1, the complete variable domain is NAGVMQNPRHLVRRRGQEARLRCSPMKGHSHVYWYRQLPEEGLKFMVYLQKENIIDESGMPKERFSAEFPKEGPSILRIQQVVRGDSAAYFCATTRETRPPEQFFGPGTRLTVL.

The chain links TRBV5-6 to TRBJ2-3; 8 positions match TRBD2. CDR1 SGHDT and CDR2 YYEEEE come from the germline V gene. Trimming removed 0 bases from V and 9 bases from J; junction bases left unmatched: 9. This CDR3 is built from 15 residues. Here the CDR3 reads CASSLEALAESTQYF. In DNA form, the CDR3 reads TGTGCCAGCAGCTTGGAGGCACTAGCGGAGTCCACGCAGTATTTT.

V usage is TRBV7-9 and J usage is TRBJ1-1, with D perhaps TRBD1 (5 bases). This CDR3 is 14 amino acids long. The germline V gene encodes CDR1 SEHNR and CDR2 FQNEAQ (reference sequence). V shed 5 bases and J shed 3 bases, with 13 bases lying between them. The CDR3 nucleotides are TGTGCCAGCAGCGCCACGGGGCTCGACACTGAAGCTTTCTTT. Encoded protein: CASSATGLDTEAFF.

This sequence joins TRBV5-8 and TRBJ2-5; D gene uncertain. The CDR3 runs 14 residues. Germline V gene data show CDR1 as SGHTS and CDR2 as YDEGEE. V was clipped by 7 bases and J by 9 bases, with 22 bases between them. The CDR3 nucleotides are TGTGCCAGCGCCTATAGATCAGCAGCGACCGCCCAGTACTTC. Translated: CASAYRSAATAQYF. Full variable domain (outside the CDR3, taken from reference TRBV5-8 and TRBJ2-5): EAGVTQSPTHLIKTRGQQATLRCSPISGHTSVYWYQQALGLGLQFLLWYDEGEERNRGNFPPRFSGRQFPNYSSELNVNALELEDSALYLCASAYRSAATAQYFGPGTRLLVL.

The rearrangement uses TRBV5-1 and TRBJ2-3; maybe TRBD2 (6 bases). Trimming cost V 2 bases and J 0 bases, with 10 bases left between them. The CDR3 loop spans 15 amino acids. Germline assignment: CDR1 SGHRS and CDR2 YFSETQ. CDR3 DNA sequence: TGCGCCAGCAGCTTCCAAGCGGGCAGCACAGATACGCAGTATTTT. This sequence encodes CASSFQAGSTDTQYF.

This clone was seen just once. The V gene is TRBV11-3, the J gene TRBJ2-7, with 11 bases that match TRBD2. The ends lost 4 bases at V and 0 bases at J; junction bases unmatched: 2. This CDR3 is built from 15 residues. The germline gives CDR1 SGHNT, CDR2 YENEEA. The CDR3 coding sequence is TGTGCCAGCAGCTACGGGACTAGCGGCTCCTACGAGCAGTACTTC. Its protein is CASSYGTSGSYEQYF.

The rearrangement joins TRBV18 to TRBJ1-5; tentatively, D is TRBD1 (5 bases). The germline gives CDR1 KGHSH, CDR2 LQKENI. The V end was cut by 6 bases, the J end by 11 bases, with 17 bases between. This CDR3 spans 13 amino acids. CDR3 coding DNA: TGTGCCAGCTCCCCGGGGACGGTCCAAGCCCAGCATTTT. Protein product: CASSPGTVQAQHF. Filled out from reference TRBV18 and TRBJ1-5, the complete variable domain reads NAGVMQNPRHLVRRRGQEARLRCSPMKGHSHVYWYRQLPEEGLKFMVYLQKENIIDESGMPKERFSAEFPKEGPSILRIQQVVRGDSAAYFCASSPGTVQAQHFGDGTRLSIL.

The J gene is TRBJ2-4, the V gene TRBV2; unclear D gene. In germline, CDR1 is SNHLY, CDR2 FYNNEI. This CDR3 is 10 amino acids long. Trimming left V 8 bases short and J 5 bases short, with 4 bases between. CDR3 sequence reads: CASGQNIQYF. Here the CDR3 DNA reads TGTGCCAGCGGTCAAAACATTCAGTACTTC.

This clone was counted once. The CDR3 protein is CASSLTPPRVAHTNNEQFF. In DNA form, the CDR3 reads TGTGCCAGCAGCCTTACTCCTCCCCGGGTAGCGCATACCAACAATGAGCAGTTCTTC. This chain joins TRBV6-8 and TRBJ2-1; perhaps TRBD2 as D (5 bases). Germline CDR1 and CDR2: MNHGY and SAAAGT. The CDR3 totals 19 residues. The V gene lost 6 bases and the J gene lost 5 bases, with 29 bases spanning the gap.

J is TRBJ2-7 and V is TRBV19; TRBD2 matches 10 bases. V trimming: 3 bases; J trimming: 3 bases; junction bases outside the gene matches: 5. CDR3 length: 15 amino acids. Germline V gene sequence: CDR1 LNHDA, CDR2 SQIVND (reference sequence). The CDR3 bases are TGTGCCAGTAGTATCTTAGCGGGAGGCTACTACGAGCAGTACTTC. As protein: CASSILAGGYYEQYF.

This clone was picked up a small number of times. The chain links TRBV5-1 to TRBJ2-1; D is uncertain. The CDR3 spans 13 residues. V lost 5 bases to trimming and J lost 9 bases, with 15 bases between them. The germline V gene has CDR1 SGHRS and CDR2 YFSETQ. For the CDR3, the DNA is TGCGCCAGCAGGATCTTAGGGATCACTGAGCAGTTCTTC. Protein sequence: CASRILGITEQFF.

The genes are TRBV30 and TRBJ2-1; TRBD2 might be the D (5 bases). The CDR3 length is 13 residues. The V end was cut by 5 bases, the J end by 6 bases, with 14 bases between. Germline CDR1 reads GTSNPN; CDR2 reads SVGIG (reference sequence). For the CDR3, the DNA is TGTGCCTGGGAAGAGCGGAAAGGCAATGAGCAGTTCTTC. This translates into CAWEERKGNEQFF.

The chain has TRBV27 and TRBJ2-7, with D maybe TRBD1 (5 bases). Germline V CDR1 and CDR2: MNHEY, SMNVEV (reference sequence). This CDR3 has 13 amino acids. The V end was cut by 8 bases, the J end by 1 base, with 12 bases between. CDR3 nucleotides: TGTGCCAGCGGGTGGGGCGGATCCTACGAGCAGTACTTC. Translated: CASGWGGSYEQYF.

The CDR3 DNA reads TGTGCCAGCAGCGTAGACCCCCCCGGGACAGGGGGCAGGGAGCAGTACTTC. Protein sequence: CASSVDPPGTGGREQYF. The chain uses TRBV9 and TRBJ2-7; 12 nucleotides match TRBD1. CDR1 SGDLS and CDR2 YYNGEE come from the germline V gene. This CDR3 has 17 residues. V trimming: 0 bases; J trimming: 7 bases; junction bases outside the gene matches: 11.

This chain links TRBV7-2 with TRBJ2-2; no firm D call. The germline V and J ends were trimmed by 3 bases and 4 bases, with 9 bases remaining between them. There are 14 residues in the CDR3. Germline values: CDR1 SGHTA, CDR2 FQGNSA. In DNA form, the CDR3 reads TGTGCCAGCAGCTTCCTCGTGGGCACCGGGGAGCTGTTTTTT. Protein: CASSFLVGTGELFF.

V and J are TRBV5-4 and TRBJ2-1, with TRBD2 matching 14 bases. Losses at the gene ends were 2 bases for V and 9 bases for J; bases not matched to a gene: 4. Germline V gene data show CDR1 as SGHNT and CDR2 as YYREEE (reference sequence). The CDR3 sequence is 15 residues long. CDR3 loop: CASSLRGLAGGEQFF. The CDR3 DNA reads TGTGCCAGCAGCTTAAGAGGACTAGCGGGAGGTGAGCAGTTCTTC.

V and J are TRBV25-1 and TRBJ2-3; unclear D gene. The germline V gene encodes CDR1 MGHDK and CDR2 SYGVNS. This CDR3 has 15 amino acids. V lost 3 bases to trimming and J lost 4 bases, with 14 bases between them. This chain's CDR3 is CASSDRVSSADTQYF. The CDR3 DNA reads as TGTGCCAGCAGTGACCGGGTCTCGAGCGCAGATACGCAGTATTTT.

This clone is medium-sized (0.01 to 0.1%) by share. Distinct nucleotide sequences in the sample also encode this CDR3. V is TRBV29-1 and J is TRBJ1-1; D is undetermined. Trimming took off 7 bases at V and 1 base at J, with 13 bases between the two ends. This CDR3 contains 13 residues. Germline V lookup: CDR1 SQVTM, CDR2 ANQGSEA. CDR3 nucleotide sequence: TGCAGCGCCGGAACCACAGCGAACACTGAAGCTTTCTTT. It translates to CSAGTTANTEAFF.

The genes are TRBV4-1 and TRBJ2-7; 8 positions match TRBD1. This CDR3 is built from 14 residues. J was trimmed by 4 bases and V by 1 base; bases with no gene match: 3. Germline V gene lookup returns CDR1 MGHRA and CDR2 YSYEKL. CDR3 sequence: CASSQGQGSYEQYF. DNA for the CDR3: TGCGCCAGCAGCCAAGGACAGGGGTCTTACGAGCAGTACTTC.

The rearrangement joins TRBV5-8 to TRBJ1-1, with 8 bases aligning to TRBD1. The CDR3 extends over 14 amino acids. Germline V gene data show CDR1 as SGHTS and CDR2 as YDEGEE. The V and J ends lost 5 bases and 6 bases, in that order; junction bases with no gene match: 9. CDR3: CASRNTPQGAEAFF. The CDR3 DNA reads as TGTGCCAGCAGAAATACCCCACAGGGGGCTGAAGCTTTCTTT. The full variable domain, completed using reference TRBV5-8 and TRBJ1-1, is EAGVTQSPTHLIKTRGQQATLRCSPISGHTSVYWYQQALGLGLQFLLWYDEGEERNRGNFPPRFSGRQFPNYSSELNVNALELEDSALYLCASRNTPQGAEAFFGQGTRLTVV.

CDR3 sequence reads: CASSQDLPRDRGEKLFF. CDR3 bases: TGCGCCAGCAGCCAAGATTTGCCCCGGGACAGGGGTGAAAAACTGTTTTTT. The rearrangement joins TRBV4-3 to TRBJ1-4, with 10 bases aligning to TRBD1. This CDR3 is built from 17 residues. Germline loops: CDR1 LGHNA, CDR2 YSLEER. V was clipped by 0 bases and J by 7 bases; unmatched bases: 8.

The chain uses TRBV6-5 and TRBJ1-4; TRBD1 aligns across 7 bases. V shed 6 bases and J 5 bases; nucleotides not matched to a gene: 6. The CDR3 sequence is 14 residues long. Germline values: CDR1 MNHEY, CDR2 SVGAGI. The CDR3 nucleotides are TGTGCCAGCAGGGCCGGGACAGCGAATGAAAAACTGTTTTTT. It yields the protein CASRAGTANEKLFF.

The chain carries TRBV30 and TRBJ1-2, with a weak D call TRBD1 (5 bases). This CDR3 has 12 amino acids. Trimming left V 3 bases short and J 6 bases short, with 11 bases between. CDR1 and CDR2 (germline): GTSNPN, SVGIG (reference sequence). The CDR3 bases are TGTGCCTGGAGCTTTCGGGGGAATGGCTACACCTTC. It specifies CAWSFRGNGYTF. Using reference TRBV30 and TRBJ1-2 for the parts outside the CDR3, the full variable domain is SQTIHQWPATLVQPVGSPLSLECTVEGTSNPNLYWYRQAAGRGLQLLFYSVGIGQISSEVPQNLSASRPQDRQFILSSKKLLLSDSGFYLCAWSFRGNGYTFGSGTRLTVV.